Described below is a single T cell receptor beta chain sequence and its context. The antigen remains unidentified. One end of the junction varies from germline; a read error may be responsible. Different DNA sequences within this sample yield the same CDR3. The PCR had 60 Vbeta and 13 Jbeta primers. The repertoire was sequenced with immunoSEQ multiplex PCR; TCRdb's copy has only in-frame clones and lacks some. This table holds about 97,000 clones, around 10% found once. The germline V gene encodes CDR1 ENHRY and CDR2 SYGVKD. The CDR3 covers 13 residues. The data were obtained in a study of cytomegalovirus exposure and HLA in healthy donors. General observations from the study: Donors were assumed by presence/absence analyses to have roughly uniform sequencing depth. A later analysis linked a missense DCLRE1C variant to TCR beta V- and J-gene trimming.

The chain recombines TRBV10-3 with TRBJ2-3; no clear D gene. The receptor's source is a man aged 50-60 years in good health and CMV-seropositive. Sequencing was done on a sample of PBMCs. This chain's CDR3 is CAISLQSTDTQYF. The CDR3 nucleotides are TGTGCCATCAGTTTACAGAGTACAGATACTCAGTATTTT.